The next 6 T cell receptor beta chains were all read from a single sample in a study of T cells in Graves' hyperthyroidism and ophthalmopathy. TCR beta CDR3 regions were amplified from RNA transcripts. A set of HTBI primers served as the primers for a first-round RT-PCR of the TCR CDR3. One entry per CDR3 protein results from TCRdb running MiXCR on the multiplex PCR reads. The sample lists tens of thousands of distinct CDR3 sequences, roughly half occurring once. Sequencing was performed on blood. These TCRs come from a woman between 55 and 75 years old with Graves' ophthalmopathy.

The rearrangement links TRBV7-8 to TRBJ2-7; D may correspond to TRBD1 or TRBD2 (5 bases each). This CDR3 contains 11 residues. Looked up from germline, CDR1 is SGHVS and CDR2 is FQNEAQ. Trimming pared 5 bases from V and 9 bases from J, leaving 11 bases between. The CDR3 here is CASSRGAGQYF. The DNA for the CDR3 is TGTGCCAGCAGCCGAGGGGCAGGGCAGTACTTC.

This clonotype was counted ten times or more. This chain links TRBV5-4 with TRBJ2-5, with 9 bases aligning to TRBD2. The V gene's germline CDR1 is SGHNT and CDR2 YYREEE (reference sequence). This CDR3 region has 17 residues. V shed 0 bases, J shed 3 bases, and the junction held 9 bases outside the gene matches. The CDR3 loop is CASSLGVGREGKETQYF. CDR3 DNA: TGTGCCAGCAGCTTGGGGGTCGGGCGGGAGGGGAAAGAGACCCAGTACTTC.

This chain connects TRBV20-1 to TRBJ1-3, with unresolved D. Between the trimmed V and J ends, which lost 5 bases and 0 bases, there was a span of 11 bases. Germline V gene sequence: CDR1 DFQATT, CDR2 SNEGSKA (reference sequence). CDR3 length: 14 amino acids. CDR3 nucleotide sequence: TGCAGTGCTTATAGCGGGAACTCTGGAAACACCATATATTTT. Protein sequence: CSAYSGNSGNTIYF.

This chain joins TRBV20-1 and TRBJ1-4; possible D gene TRBD1, 6 bases. V lost 3 bases, J lost 8 bases, and 19 bases lay in between. The CDR3 extends over 15 amino acids. The germline CDR1 and CDR2 sequences are DFQATT and SNEGSKA (reference sequence). The CDR3 sequence is CSASLDPGAGEKLFF. In nucleotides, the CDR3 is TGCAGTGCTAGTCTGGACCCGGGGGCTGGGGAAAAACTGTTTTTT.

This clonotype came up many times. V usage is TRBV27 and J usage is TRBJ2-7; 8 bases align to TRBD2. CDR1 and CDR2 (germline): MNHEY, SMNVEV (reference sequence). V lost 5 bases and J lost 2; bases outside the gene matches: 8. This CDR3 has 15 amino acids. CDR3 sequence (DNA): TGTGCCAGCAGTCCCTCCGGACTAGCTCCCTACGAGCAGTACTTC. Translating gives CASSPSGLAPYEQYF.

This clonotype was detected ten times or more. The gene calls are TRBV28 and TRBJ1-5, with 9 bases that match TRBD1. With 7 bases clipped from V and 5 bases from J, the junction kept 9 bases outside the gene matches. The germline V gene has CDR1 MDHEN and CDR2 SYDVKM. The CDR3 loop spans 15 amino acids. DNA of the CDR3: TGTGCCAGCACCAGGGGACAGGGACCCCATCAGCCCCAGCATTTT. Amino acid sequence: CASTRGQGPHQPQHF.